The clone carrying this T cell receptor (beta chain) was observed a single time. Antigen unknown. The entry originates in a study of cytomegalovirus exposure and HLA in healthy donors. General study findings and limits: Certain sequence variants were highly shared and formed a cluster, and this cluster was likely a sequencing artifact.

Germline assignment: CDR1 SGHDN and CDR2 FVKESK. This CDR3 spans 19 amino acids. Trimming removed 1 base at V and 4 bases at J, with 23 bases between. It was with 60 Vbeta and 13 Jbeta primers that the PCR ran. Libraries were prepared by immunoSEQ multiplex PCR; TCRdb keeps only in-frame clonotypes and omits some of them. The repertoire holds some 110,000 clones, with approximately 70% as singletons. J is TRBJ2-1 and V is TRBV14; D possibly corresponds to TRBD1 (5 bases). The sequence derives from a man aged 25-45 years in good health and CMV-seropositive. What was sequenced was PBMCs. CDR3: CASSQVGQLRAGVYNEQFF. For the CDR3, the DNA is TGTGCCAGCAGCCAAGTCGGACAACTTCGGGCAGGCGTATACAATGAGCAGTTCTTC.